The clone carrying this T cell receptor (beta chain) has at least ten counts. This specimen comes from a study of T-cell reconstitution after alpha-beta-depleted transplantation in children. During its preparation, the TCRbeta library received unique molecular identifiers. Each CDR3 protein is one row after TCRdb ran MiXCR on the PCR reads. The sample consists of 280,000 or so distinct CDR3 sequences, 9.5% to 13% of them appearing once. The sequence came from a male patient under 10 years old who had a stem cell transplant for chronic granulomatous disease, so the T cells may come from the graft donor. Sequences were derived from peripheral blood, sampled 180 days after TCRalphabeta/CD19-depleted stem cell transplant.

The CDR3 sequence is CASSLVSGQGSYEQYF. Here the CDR3 DNA reads TGTGCCAGCAGCTTAGTATCCGGACAGGGCTCCTACGAGCAGTACTTC. This chain links TRBV7-2 with TRBJ2-7, with 8 bases lining up with TRBD1. Per the germline V gene, CDR1 is SGHTA and CDR2 is FQGNSA. Trimming removed 1 base from V and 0 bases from J; junction bases left unmatched: 5. The CDR3 consists of 16 residues. Supplemented by reference TRBV7-2 and TRBJ2-7, the full variable domain reads GAGVSQSPSNKVTEKGKDVELRCDPISGHTALYWYRQSLGQGLEFLIYFQGNSAPDKSGLPSDRFSAERTGGSVSTLTIQRTQQEDSAVYLCASSLVSGQGSYEQYFGPGTRLTVT.